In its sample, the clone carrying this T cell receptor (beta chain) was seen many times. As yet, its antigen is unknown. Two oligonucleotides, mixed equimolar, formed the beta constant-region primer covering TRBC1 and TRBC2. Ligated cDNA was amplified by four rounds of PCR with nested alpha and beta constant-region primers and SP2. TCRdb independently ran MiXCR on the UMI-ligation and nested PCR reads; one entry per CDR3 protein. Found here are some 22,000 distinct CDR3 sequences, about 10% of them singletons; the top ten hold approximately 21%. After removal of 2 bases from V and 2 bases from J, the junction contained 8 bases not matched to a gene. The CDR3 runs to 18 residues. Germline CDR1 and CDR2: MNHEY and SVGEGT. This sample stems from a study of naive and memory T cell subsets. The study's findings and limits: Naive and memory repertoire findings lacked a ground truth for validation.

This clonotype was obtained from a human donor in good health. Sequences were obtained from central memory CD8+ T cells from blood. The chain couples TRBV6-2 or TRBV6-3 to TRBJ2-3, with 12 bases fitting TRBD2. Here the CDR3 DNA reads TGTGCCAGCAGTTACGGGCTAGCGGGAGGGCCCGTCACAGATACGCAGTATTTT. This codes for CASSYGLAGGPVTDTQYF.